The 25 T cell receptor beta chains reported below all come from one sample, sequenced in a study of long-term antiretroviral therapy in people with HIV. Survey-level immunoSEQ v3.0 assays were run. Assay used: immunoSEQ multiplex PCR; TCRdb lists only in-frame clones, some missing. The data contain 16,000 or so clones, approximately 95% of them singletons. The sequencing here drew on unsorted PBMCs, taken less than 11 years after starting antiretroviral therapy. The receptors derive from a young man with HIV.

The genes are TRBV9 and TRBJ2-6; TRBD2 matches 8 bases. CDR3 length: 18 amino acids. Germline lookup yields CDR1 SGDLS and CDR2 YYNGEE. V lost 3 bases, J lost 2 bases, and 10 bases stayed unmatched. CDR3 coding DNA: TGTGCCAGCAGCGCCTATTGGTCGGGGGGGACTGGGGCCAACGTCCTGACTTTC. Protein: CASSAYWSGGTGANVLTF. Full variable domain (outside the CDR3, taken from reference TRBV9 and TRBJ2-6): DSGVTQTPKHLITATGQRVTLRCSPRSGDLSVYWYQQSLDQGLQFLIQYYNGEERAKGNILERFSAQQFPDLHSELNLSSLELGDSALYFCASSAYWSGGTGANVLTFGAGSRLTVL.

This rearrangement joins TRBV7-8 to TRBJ1-3, with D unclear. With 2 bases removed from V and 2 bases from J, the gap between germline ends came to 10 bases. Germline V gives CDR1 SGHVS, CDR2 FQNEAQ. The CDR3 contains 15 residues. CDR3 sequence reads: CASSLPGAPGNTIYF. The CDR3 DNA follows: TGTGCCAGCAGCTTACCGGGTGCTCCTGGAAACACCATATATTTT.

The genes are TRBV5-1 and TRBJ1-4; D is possibly TRBD1 (5 bases). Germline V gives CDR1 SGHRS, CDR2 YFSETQ. The length of the CDR3 is 16 residues. Trimming took 1 base from V and 7 from J, leaving 17 bases between them. This CDR3 reads CASSLLGSQRGEKLFF. The CDR3 coding sequence is TGCGCCAGCAGCTTGTTGGGCTCCCAGAGGGGTGAAAAACTGTTTTTT.

The rearrangement joins TRBV28 to TRBJ2-1; 7 bases match TRBD1. CDR3 length: 15 amino acids. Per germline, CDR1 MDHEN and CDR2 SYDVKM. V shed 0 bases and J 6 bases; nucleotides not matched to a gene: 5. This CDR3 reads CASSLWRGGVNEQFF. The DNA of the CDR3 is TGTGCCAGCAGTTTATGGAGAGGGGGCGTCAATGAGCAGTTCTTC.

The chain employs TRBV5-3 and TRBJ1-6, with 7 bases that match TRBD1. TRBV5-3 is treated as an ORF (open reading frame) with a function not yet certain. V shed 4 bases and J 6 bases; nucleotides not matched to a gene: 1. This CDR3 contains 13 residues. The DNA of the CDR3 is TGTGCCAGAAGCGACAGGGTTAATTCACCCCTCCACTTT. Protein sequence: CARSDRVNSPLHF.

The chain combines TRBV5-1 with TRBJ1-1; D is unresolved. V lost 2 bases, J lost 2 bases, and 10 bases lay in between. Germline values: CDR1 SGHRS, CDR2 YFSETQ. This CDR3 is 14 amino acids long. CDR3: CASSFSGGNTEAFF. In nucleotides, the CDR3 is TGCGCCAGCAGCTTTAGTGGCGGTAACACTGAAGCTTTCTTT.

This chain uses TRBV18 with TRBJ1-1; 7 positions match TRBD1. Unmatched junction bases numbered 1, after V lost 0 bases and J lost 0 bases. CDR1 and CDR2 from the germline V gene are KGHSH and LQKENI. CDR3 length equals 15 residues. The CDR3 bases are TGTGCCAGCTCACCACCGGGACAGCTGAACACTGAAGCTTTCTTT. Protein: CASSPPGQLNTEAFF.

V gene TRBV25-1 combines with J gene TRBJ1-6; D is possibly TRBD1 (6 bases). Germline CDR1 is MGHDK and CDR2 is SYGVNS. V lost 3 bases to trimming and J lost 13 bases, with 16 bases between them. The CDR3 sequence is 14 residues long. The CDR3 sequence: CASSDPGTPGPLHF. CDR3 DNA sequence: TGTGCCAGCAGTGACCCCGGGACACCCGGCCCCCTCCACTTT. Complete variable domain (other parts from reference TRBV25-1 and TRBJ1-6): EADIYQTPRYLVIGTGKKITLECSQTMGHDKMYWYQQDPGMELHLIHYSYGVNSTEKGDLSSESTVSRIRTEHFPLTLESARPSHTSQYLCASSDPGTPGPLHFGNGTRLTVT.

The genes are TRBV7-6 and TRBJ1-1; D is ambiguous. Trimming removed 2 bases from V and 8 bases from J, with 9 bases in between. This CDR3 contains 12 residues. The V gene's germline CDR1 is SGHVS and CDR2 FNYEAQ. This chain's CDR3 is CASSLSGREAFF. The CDR3 DNA reads TGTGCCAGCAGCTTATCAGGCAGGGAAGCTTTCTTT.

This clone was detected only once. The chain has TRBV10-1 and TRBJ2-3; no definite D call. Germline CDR1 is WNHNN and CDR2 is SYGVQD (reference sequence). The CDR3 extends over 13 amino acids. V lost 6 bases, J lost 2 bases, and 9 bases lay in between. CDR3 loop: CASSPIPTDTQYF. CDR3 nucleotides: TGCGCCAGCAGCCCGATCCCCACAGATACGCAGTATTTT.

This CDR3 reads CASSLDPGTKISPLHF. The CDR3 nucleotides are TGTGCCAGCAGTTTAGATCCCGGGACCAAAATTTCACCCCTCCACTTT. This chain connects TRBV28 to TRBJ1-6; tentatively, D is TRBD1 (5 bases). The CDR3 has 16 residues. Germline V gives CDR1 MDHEN, CDR2 SYDVKM. V lost 2 bases and J 9 bases, leaving 17 bases between the germline ends.

This clone was recorded once. The CDR3 DNA sequence: TGTGCCAGCAGTTTAACAGGATACGGGGATACGCAGTATTTT. Protein product: CASSLTGYGDTQYF. The chain carries TRBV27 and TRBJ2-3; D is possibly TRBD1 (5 bases). The V end lost 2 bases, the J end lost 6 bases, and 12 bases lay between the germline ends. Germline V lookup: CDR1 MNHEY, CDR2 SMNVEV (reference sequence). The CDR3 has 14 amino acids.

The chain recombines TRBV27 with TRBJ1-1, with D unclear. CDR3 length equals 11 residues. Germline CDR1 MNHEY, CDR2 SMNVEV (reference sequence). V was cut by 8 bases and J by 10 bases, with 14 bases left in between. Here the CDR3 reads CASVAGLLAFF. The CDR3 nucleotides are TGTGCCAGCGTGGCGGGGTTATTAGCTTTCTTT.

This sequence joins TRBV5-8 and TRBJ1-6, with D uncertain. V dropped 5 bases and J dropped 9 bases, with 18 bases sitting between them. CDR3 length equals 15 residues. Germline V gene lookup returns CDR1 SGHTS and CDR2 YDEGEE. This chain's CDR3 is CASRGSSSWASPLHF. In DNA, the CDR3 is TGTGCCAGCAGGGGCAGTTCTAGCTGGGCTTCACCCCTCCACTTT.

The chain joins TRBV23-1 to TRBJ2-4; the match to TRBD1 covers 7 bases. TRBV23-1 is designated an ORF whose function remains uncertain. With 0 bases clipped from V and 5 bases from J, the junction kept 16 bases outside the gene matches. The length of the CDR3 is 19 residues. The DNA for the CDR3 is TGCGCCAGCAGTCAATCGGGGCCCCGGGACAGCTCCTACCAAAACATTCAGTACTTC. Amino acid sequence: CASSQSGPRDSSYQNIQYF.

The chain uses TRBV18 and TRBJ2-6; D may be TRBD1 (6 bases). Trimming took 2 bases from V and 2 from J, leaving 7 bases between them. The CDR3 runs 15 residues. CDR1 is KGHSH, CDR2 LQKENI, per germline. The DNA for the CDR3 is TGTGCCAGCTCACCAGAGGGGGCTGGGGCCAACGTCCTGACTTTC. Translation: CASSPEGAGANVLTF. The whole variable domain, filled in from reference TRBV18 and TRBJ2-6, reads NAGVMQNPRHLVRRRGQEARLRCSPMKGHSHVYWYRQLPEEGLKFMVYLQKENIIDESGMPKERFSAEFPKEGPSILRIQQVVRGDSAAYFCASSPEGAGANVLTFGAGSRLTVL.

The chain has TRBV12-5 and TRBJ2-1; no clear D. Germline V lookup: CDR1 LGHNT, CDR2 FRNRAP. The V end lost 5 bases, the J end lost 5 bases, and 16 bases lay between the germline ends. The CDR3 runs to 15 residues. The CDR3, as DNA: TGTGCTAGTGGTAACGACCATGGCAGGCACAATGAGCAGTTCTTC. Translating gives CASGNDHGRHNEQFF.

The chain joins TRBV6-1 to TRBJ2-3, with TRBD1 matching 8 bases. The CDR3 loop spans 16 amino acids. Trimming took 4 bases from V and 3 from J; bases not matched to a gene: 9. Germline CDR1 reads MNHNS; CDR2 reads SASEGT. The CDR3 nucleotides read TGTGCCAGCAGTGGTGGACAGGGCCAGGATACAGATACGCAGTATTTT. Translating gives CASSGGQGQDTDTQYF.

Only one count was recorded for this clone. The chain has TRBV6-1 and TRBJ1-6; 9 bases align to TRBD1. V trimming: 0 bases; J trimming: 10 bases; junction bases outside the gene matches: 7. The CDR3 spans 16 residues. Germline V gene sequence: CDR1 MNHNS, CDR2 SASEGT. The CDR3 coding sequence is TGTGCCAGCAGTGAAGCGGCCGGGACAGGGCTCTCACCCCTCCACTTT. The encoded protein is CASSEAAGTGLSPLHF.

The J gene is TRBJ2-3, the V gene TRBV7-9, with D possibly called TRBD1 or TRBD2 (5 bases each). The germline V gene encodes CDR1 SEHNR and CDR2 FQNEAQ (reference sequence). This CDR3 has 13 residues. Deletions cut 5 bases from V and 12 bases from J, with 18 bases between. The CDR3 DNA reads as TGTGCCAGCAGCCTCACCGGAGGTGGGGACCAGTATTTT. As protein: CASSLTGGGDQYF.

This chain joins TRBV25-1 and TRBJ1-6; 7 bases agree with TRBD1. Trimming took 6 bases from V and 5 from J; bases not matched to a gene: 4. This CDR3 is 14 amino acids long. The germline V gene encodes CDR1 MGHDK and CDR2 SYGVNS. The CDR3 protein is CASSAGQDNSPLHF. The CDR3 DNA follows: TGTGCCAGCAGCGCCGGACAGGATAATTCACCCCTCCACTTT.

The rearrangement joins TRBV6-1 to TRBJ1-1; D call uncertain. V lost 0 bases and J lost 6, with 14 bases in between. The CDR3 covers 15 residues. CDR1 and CDR2 (germline): MNHNS, SASEGT. CDR3 bases: TGTGCCAGCAGTGAAGCGCTTGAGGGCTCGTCTGAAGCTTTCTTT. This sequence encodes CASSEALEGSSEAFF.

This chain uses TRBV6-5 with TRBJ1-2; D possibly corresponds to TRBD1 (5 bases). Germline CDR1 and CDR2: MNHEY and SVGAGI. The CDR3 loop spans 13 amino acids. Trimming took 6 bases from V and 4 from J, leaving 12 bases between them. CDR3 protein: CASRPDSLYGYTF. For the CDR3, the DNA is TGTGCCAGCAGACCCGACAGTCTCTATGGCTACACCTTC.

This chain connects TRBV6-1 to TRBJ2-5; 14 bases fit TRBD2. Germline V lookup: CDR1 MNHNS, CDR2 SASEGT. Unmatched junction bases numbered 2, after V lost 6 bases and J lost 2 bases. The CDR3 runs 15 residues. The CDR3 nucleotides read TGTGCCAGCAGCCGACTAGCGGGGGGGCAAGAGACCCAGTACTTC. This codes for CASSRLAGGQETQYF.

V gene TRBV19 combines with J gene TRBJ1-1; 9 bases match TRBD1. V shed 11 bases, J shed 5 bases, and the junction held 15 bases outside the gene matches. The CDR3 is made up of 15 amino acids. The germline gives CDR1 LNHDA, CDR2 SQIVND (reference sequence). The CDR3 sequence is CASREQGALGTEAFF. For the CDR3, the DNA is TGTGCCTCCCGGGAACAGGGGGCTTTGGGAACTGAAGCTTTCTTT.